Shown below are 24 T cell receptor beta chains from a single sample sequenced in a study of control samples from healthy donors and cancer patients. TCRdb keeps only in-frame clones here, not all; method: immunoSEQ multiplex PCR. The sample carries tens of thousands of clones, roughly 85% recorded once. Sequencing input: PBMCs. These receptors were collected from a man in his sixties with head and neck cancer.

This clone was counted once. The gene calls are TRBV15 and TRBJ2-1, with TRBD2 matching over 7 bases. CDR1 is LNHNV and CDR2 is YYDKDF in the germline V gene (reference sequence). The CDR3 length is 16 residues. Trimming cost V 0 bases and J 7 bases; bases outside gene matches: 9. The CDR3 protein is CATSRDYRLASNEQFF. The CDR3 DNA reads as TGTGCCACCAGCAGAGATTATCGACTAGCATCTAATGAGCAGTTCTTC.

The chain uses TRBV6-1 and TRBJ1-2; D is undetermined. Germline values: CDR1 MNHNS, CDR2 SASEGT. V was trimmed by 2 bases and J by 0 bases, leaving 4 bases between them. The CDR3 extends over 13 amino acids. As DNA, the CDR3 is TGTGCCAGCAGTGAAAACCCTAACTATGGCTACACCTTC. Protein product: CASSENPNYGYTF.

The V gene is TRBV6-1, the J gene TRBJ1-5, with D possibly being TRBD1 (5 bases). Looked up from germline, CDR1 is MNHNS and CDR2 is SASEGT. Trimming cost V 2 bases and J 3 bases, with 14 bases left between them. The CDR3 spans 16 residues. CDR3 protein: CASSESPDTFNQPQHF. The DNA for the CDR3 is TGTGCCAGCAGTGAATCCCCGGACACCTTCAATCAGCCCCAGCATTTT.

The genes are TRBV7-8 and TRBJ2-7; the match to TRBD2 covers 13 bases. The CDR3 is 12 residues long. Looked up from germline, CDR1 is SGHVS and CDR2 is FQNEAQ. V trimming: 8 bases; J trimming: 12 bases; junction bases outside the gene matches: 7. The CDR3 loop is CASGGTSGKRYF. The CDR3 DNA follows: TGTGCCAGCGGGGGGACTAGCGGGAAAAGGTACTTC.

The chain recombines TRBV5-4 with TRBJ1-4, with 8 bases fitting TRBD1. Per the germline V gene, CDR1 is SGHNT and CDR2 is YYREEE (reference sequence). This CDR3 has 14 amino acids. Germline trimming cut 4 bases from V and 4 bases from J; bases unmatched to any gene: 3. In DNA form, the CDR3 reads TGTGCCAGCAGCCCGACAGGGGATAATGAAAAACTGTTTTTT. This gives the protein CASSPTGDNEKLFF.

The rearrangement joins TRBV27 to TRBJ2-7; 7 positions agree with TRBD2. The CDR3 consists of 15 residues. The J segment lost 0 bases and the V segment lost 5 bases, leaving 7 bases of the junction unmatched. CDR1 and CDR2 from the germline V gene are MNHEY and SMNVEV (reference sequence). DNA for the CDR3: TGTGCCAGCAGTAGCCACGGGACTAACTCCTACGAGCAGTACTTC. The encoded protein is CASSSHGTNSYEQYF.

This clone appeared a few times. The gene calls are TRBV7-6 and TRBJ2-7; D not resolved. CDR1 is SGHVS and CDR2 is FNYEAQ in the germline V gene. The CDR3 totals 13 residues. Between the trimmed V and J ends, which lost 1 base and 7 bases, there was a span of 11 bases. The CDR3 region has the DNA TGTGCCAGCAGCTTAGAGTCTCGTAGGGAGCAGTACTTC. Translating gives CASSLESRREQYF.

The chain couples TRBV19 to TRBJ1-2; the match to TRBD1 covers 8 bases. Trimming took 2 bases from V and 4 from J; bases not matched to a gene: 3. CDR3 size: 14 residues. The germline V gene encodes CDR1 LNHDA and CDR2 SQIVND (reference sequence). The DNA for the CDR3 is TGTGCCAGTAGTATACAGGGGGCCTCCTATGGCTACACCTTC. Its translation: CASSIQGASYGYTF.

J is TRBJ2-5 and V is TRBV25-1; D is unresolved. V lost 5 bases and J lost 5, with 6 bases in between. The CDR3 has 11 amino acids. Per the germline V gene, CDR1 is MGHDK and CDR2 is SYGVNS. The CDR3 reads CASSTTETQYF. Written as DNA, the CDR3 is TGTGCCAGCAGTACTACGGAGACCCAGTACTTC.

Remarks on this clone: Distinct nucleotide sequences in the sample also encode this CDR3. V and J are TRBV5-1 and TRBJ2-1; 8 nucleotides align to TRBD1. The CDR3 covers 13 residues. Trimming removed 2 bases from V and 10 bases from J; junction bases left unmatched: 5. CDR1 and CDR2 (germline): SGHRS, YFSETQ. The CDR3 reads CASSLGQGREQFF. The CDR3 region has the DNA TGCGCCAGCAGCTTAGGACAGGGCAGGGAGCAGTTCTTC.

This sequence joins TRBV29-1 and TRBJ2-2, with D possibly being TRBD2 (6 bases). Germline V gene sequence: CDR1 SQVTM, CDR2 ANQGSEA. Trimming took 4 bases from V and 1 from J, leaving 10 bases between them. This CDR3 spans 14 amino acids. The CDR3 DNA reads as TGCAGCGTTGGGGACTCGAGGAACACCGGGGAGCTGTTTTTT. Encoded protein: CSVGDSRNTGELFF.

CDR3 DNA sequence: TGTGCCAGCAGCTTGGAGGGAAGGGAGAACACTGAAGCTTTCTTT. Translated: CASSLEGRENTEAFF. The chain joins TRBV5-6 to TRBJ1-1; D unclear. The germline V gene encodes CDR1 SGHDT and CDR2 YYEEEE. V lost 0 bases to trimming and J lost 1 base, with 10 bases between them. The length of the CDR3 is 15 residues.

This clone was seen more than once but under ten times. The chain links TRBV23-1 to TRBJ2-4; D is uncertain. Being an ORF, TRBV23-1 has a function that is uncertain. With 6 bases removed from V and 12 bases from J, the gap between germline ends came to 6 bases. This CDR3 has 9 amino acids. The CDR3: CASRVSQYF. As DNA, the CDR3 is TGCGCCAGCAGGGTCTCTCAGTACTTC.

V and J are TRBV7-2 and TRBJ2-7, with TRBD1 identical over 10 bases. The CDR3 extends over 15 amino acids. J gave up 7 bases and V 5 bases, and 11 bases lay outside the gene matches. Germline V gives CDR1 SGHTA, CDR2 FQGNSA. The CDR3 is CASSLGTGAREEQYF. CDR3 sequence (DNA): TGTGCCAGCAGCCTTGGGACAGGGGCGAGGGAGGAGCAGTACTTC. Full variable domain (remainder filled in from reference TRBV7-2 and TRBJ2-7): GAGVSQSPSNKVTEKGKDVELRCDPISGHTALYWYRQSLGQGLEFLIYFQGNSAPDKSGLPSDRFSAERTGGSVSTLTIQRTQQEDSAVYLCASSLGTGAREEQYFGPGTRLTVT.

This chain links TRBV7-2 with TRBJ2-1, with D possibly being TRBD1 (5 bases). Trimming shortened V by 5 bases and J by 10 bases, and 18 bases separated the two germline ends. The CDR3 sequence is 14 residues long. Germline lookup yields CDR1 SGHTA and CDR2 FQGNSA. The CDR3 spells CASSLGQQVYEQFF. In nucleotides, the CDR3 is TGTGCCAGCAGCCTAGGCCAACAGGTTTACGAGCAGTTCTTC.

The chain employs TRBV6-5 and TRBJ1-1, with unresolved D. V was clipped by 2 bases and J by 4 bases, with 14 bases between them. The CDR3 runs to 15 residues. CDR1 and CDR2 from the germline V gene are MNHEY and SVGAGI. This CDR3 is CASSYNRQGGTEAFF. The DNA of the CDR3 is TGTGCCAGCAGTTACAACCGTCAAGGTGGCACTGAAGCTTTCTTT.

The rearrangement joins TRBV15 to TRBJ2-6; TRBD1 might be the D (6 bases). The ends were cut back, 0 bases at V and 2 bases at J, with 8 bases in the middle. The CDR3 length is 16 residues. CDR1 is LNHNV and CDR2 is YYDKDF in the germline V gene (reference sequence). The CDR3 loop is CATSREGGTGANVLTF. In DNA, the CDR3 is TGTGCCACCAGCAGAGAAGGGGGAACTGGGGCCAACGTCCTGACTTTC.

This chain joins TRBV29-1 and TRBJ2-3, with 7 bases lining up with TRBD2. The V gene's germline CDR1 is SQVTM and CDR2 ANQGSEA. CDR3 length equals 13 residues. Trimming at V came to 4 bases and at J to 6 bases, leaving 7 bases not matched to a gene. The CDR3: CSVASGAGDTQYF. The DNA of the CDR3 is TGCAGCGTTGCCAGCGGGGCGGGGGATACGCAGTATTTT.

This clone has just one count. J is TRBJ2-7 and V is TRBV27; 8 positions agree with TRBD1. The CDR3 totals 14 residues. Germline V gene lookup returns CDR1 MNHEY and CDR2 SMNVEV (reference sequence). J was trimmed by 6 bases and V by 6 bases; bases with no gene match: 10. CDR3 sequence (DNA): TGTGCCAGCAGGAGGACAGGGTATGGGGTCGAGCAGTACTTC. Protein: CASRRTGYGVEQYF.

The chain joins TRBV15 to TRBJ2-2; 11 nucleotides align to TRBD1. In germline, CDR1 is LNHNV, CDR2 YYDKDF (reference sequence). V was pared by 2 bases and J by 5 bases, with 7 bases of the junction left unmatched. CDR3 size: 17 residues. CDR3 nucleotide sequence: TGTGCCACCAGCAGAACCGGACAGGGGGCTAGTACCGGGGAGCTGTTTTTT. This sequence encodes CATSRTGQGASTGELFF.

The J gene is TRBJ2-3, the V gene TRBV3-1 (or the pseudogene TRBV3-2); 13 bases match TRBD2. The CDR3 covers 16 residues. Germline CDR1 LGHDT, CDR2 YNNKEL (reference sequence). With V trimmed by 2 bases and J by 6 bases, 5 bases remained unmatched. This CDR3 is CASSQRLAGGGDTQYF. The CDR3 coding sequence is TGTGCCAGCAGCCAAAGACTAGCGGGAGGCGGGGATACGCAGTATTTT.

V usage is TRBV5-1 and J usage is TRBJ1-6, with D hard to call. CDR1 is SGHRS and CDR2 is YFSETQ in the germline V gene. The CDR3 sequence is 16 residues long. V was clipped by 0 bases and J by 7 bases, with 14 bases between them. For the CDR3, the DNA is TGCGCCAGCAGCTTGGGAGGTCCGATAGGAAATTCACCCCTCCACTTT. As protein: CASSLGGPIGNSPLHF.

DNA of the CDR3: TGTGCCAGCAGCCAGGGACAGGGGTGGCAAGAGACCCAGTACTTC. It specifies CASSQGQGWQETQYF. The chain is built from TRBV27 and TRBJ2-5; 10 bases are shared with TRBD1. J lost 2 bases, V lost 6 bases, and 6 bases had no gene match. Germline CDR1 reads MNHEY; CDR2 reads SMNVEV (reference sequence). This CDR3 region has 15 residues.

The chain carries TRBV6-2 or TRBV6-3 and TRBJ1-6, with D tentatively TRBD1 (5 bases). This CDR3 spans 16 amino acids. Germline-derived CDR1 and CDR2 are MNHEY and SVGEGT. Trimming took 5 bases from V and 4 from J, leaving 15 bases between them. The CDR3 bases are TGTGCCAGCAGTGGGCGGATGGGGGTTTATAATTCACCCCTCCACTTT. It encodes CASSGRMGVYNSPLHF.